The 21 T cell receptor beta chains listed next were all sequenced from one sample in a study of identical twins (dated by TCRdb to about 2016). Library preparation employed 5' RACE. TCRdb names Illumina HiSeq 2000 as the instrument used. TCRdb trimmed the raw reads at Q25, called clones with MiXCR and kept productive beta chains. Each CDR3 protein appears once, grouped with its most common genes and DNA. The sample records some 900,000 distinct CDR3 sequences, 9% to 15% of which are singletons. Jointly, the top ten make up around 1.6% of the sample. These data also formed part of another study, on yellow fever vaccine responses in identical twins.

The sequenced sample consisted of PBMCs. The origin of the receptors is a woman in her late teens or twenties in good health.

The chain couples TRBV5-6 to TRBJ2-7; the D gene is possibly TRBD2 (6 bases). The CDR3 runs to 13 residues. Germline assignment: CDR1 SGHDT and CDR2 YYEEEE. V was clipped by 4 bases and J by 3 bases, with 11 bases between them. The CDR3 DNA reads as TGTGCCAGCAGCACCCCGGAGGGCTACGAGCAGTACGTC. Translating it yields CASSTPEGYEQYV.

The CDR3 DNA is TGTGCCAGTAATAATCGCTACGAGCAGTACGTC. Translation: CASNNRYEQYV. The V and J genes are TRBV9 and TRBJ2-7, with D unresolved. V was shortened by 8 bases and J by 3 bases, with 9 bases between the two germline ends. The germline gives CDR1 SGDLS, CDR2 YYNGEE. This CDR3 has 11 amino acids.

This clonotype was picked up a small number of times. The rearrangement uses TRBV5-1 and TRBJ2-1; unclear D gene. The CDR3 totals 15 residues. Trimming cost V 1 base and J 5 bases, with 13 bases left between them. The germline V gene has CDR1 SGHRS and CDR2 YFSETQ. The CDR3 region is CASSLLGNNHNEQFF. The CDR3 DNA follows: TGCGCCAGCAGCTTGCTAGGGAACAATCACAATGAGCAGTTCTTC.

This clonotype has a handful of counts. The chain links TRBV6-1 to TRBJ2-1; TRBD2 might be the D (6 bases). Trimming shortened V by 6 bases and J by 1 base, and 10 bases separated the two germline ends. This CDR3 comprises 14 residues. CDR1 and CDR2 (germline): MNHNS, SASEGT. CDR3 in DNA: TGTGCCAGCAGGGGACTTCCTTCCTACAATGAGCAGTTCTTC. It specifies CASRGLPSYNEQFF.

This clonotype was observed a single time. The rearrangement joins TRBV10-3 to TRBJ2-3; D ambiguous. This CDR3 spans 12 amino acids. Germline V gene data show CDR1 as ENHRY and CDR2 as SYGVKD. With 10 bases removed from V and 2 bases from J, the gap between germline ends came to 10 bases. The CDR3 loop reads CATSPYTDTQYF. The CDR3 DNA reads TGTGCCACATCACCGTACACAGATACGCAGTATTTT.

The chain joins TRBV20-1 to TRBJ2-6; D is possibly TRBD1 or TRBD2 (6 bases each). This CDR3 contains 18 residues. Trimming shortened V by 2 bases and J by 1 base, and 18 bases separated the two germline ends. Germline-derived CDR1 and CDR2 are DFQATT and SNEGSKA (reference sequence). This chain's CDR3 is CSARPMGGLPSGANVLTF. CDR3 coding DNA: TGCAGTGCTAGACCCATGGGGGGCTTGCCATCTGGGGCCAACGTCCTGACTTTC.

The chain recombines TRBV3-1 with TRBJ2-1, with a possible D match to TRBD2 (5 bases). Trimming left V 0 bases short and J 10 bases short, with 22 bases between. The CDR3 has 17 residues. Germline loops: CDR1 LGHDT, CDR2 YNNKEL (reference sequence). The CDR3 sequence is CASSQDFGMLRPGEQFF. The CDR3 DNA is TGTGCCAGCAGCCAAGATTTCGGGATGCTACGTCCCGGGGAGCAGTTCTTC.

The table lists this clonotype with a few counts. The chain couples TRBV5-1 to TRBJ2-5; TRBD2 agrees at 8 bases. Germline CDR1 reads SGHRS; CDR2 reads YFSETQ. The trim removed 1 base at V and 2 bases at J, leaving 16 bases unmatched. CDR3 length equals 19 residues. CDR3 residues: CASSLSFYVLAEKQETQYF. The CDR3 region has the DNA TGCGCCAGCAGCTTGTCTTTTTATGTACTAGCGGAAAAACAAGAGACCCAGTACTTC.

This clonotype has only a few counts. The chain is built from TRBV7-8 and TRBJ1-1; D is unclear. Trimming pared 5 bases from V and 1 base from J, leaving 17 bases between. Germline loops: CDR1 SGHVS, CDR2 FQNEAQ. The CDR3 consists of 16 residues. CDR3 nucleotides: TGTGCCAGCAGCCTATTTCCTTGGAAACAGAACACTGAAGCTTTCTTT. Translated, it gives CASSLFPWKQNTEAFF. Combining the CDR3 with reference TRBV7-8 and TRBJ1-1 gives the whole variable domain GAGVSQSPRYKVAKRGQDVALRCDPISGHVSLFWYQQALGQGPEFLTYFQNEAQLDKSGLPSDRFFAERPEGSVSTLKIQRTQQEDSAVYLCASSLFPWKQNTEAFFGQGTRLTVV.

This clonotype has more than one count but fewer than ten. The chain links TRBV29-1 to TRBJ1-2, with D possibly TRBD1 on 5 matching bases. Germline-derived CDR1 and CDR2 are SQVTM and ANQGSEA. V dropped 4 bases and J dropped 8 bases, with 11 bases sitting between them. This CDR3 has 11 amino acids. In DNA, the CDR3 is TGCAGCGTTGGAGGGGTTTGGGGCTACACCTTC. The encoded protein is CSVGGVWGYTF.

This clonotype appeared many times. The rearrangement uses TRBV7-6 and TRBJ2-1, with D possibly being TRBD1 (6 bases). The CDR3 sequence is 19 residues long. Trimming left V 0 bases short and J 0 bases short, with 18 bases between. The germline gives CDR1 SGHVS, CDR2 FNYEAQ. CDR3 sequence: CASSLAIQGSTLSYNEQFF. In nucleotides, the CDR3 is TGTGCCAGCAGCTTAGCGATCCAGGGGTCCACCCTCTCCTACAATGAGCAGTTCTTC.

This clonotype was found a few times. This chain joins TRBV4-1 and TRBJ2-3; 10 nucleotides match TRBD1. This CDR3 contains 16 residues. V shed 4 bases and J 3 bases; nucleotides not matched to a gene: 7. Per the germline V gene, CDR1 is MGHRA and CDR2 is YSYEKL. CDR3 amino acids: CASSRGTGDFTDTQYF. CDR3 coding DNA: TGCGCCAGCAGCCGCGGGACAGGGGATTTTACAGATACGCAGTATTTT.

This clonotype turned up a few times. V and J are TRBV9 and TRBJ2-7; possibly TRBD2 for D (6 bases). V shed 0 bases and J shed 7 bases, with 17 bases lying between them. CDR3 length: 15 amino acids. Per the germline V gene, CDR1 is SGDLS and CDR2 is YYNGEE. CDR3 amino acids: CASSVVGGGIGEQYF. CDR3 sequence (DNA): TGTGCCAGCAGCGTAGTTGGGGGAGGTATTGGAGAGCAGTACTTC.

The chain is built from TRBV5-5 and TRBJ2-7; TRBD1 aligns across 10 bases. The CDR3 is made up of 14 amino acids. V gave up 5 bases and J gave up 5 bases; unmatched junction bases: 7. Germline V gene data show CDR1 as SGHKS and CDR2 as YYEKEE (reference sequence). This CDR3 is CASSYGQGGHEQYV. The CDR3 DNA follows: TGTGCCAGCAGTTACGGACAGGGGGGCCACGAGCAGTACGTC.

CDR3: CASSQADRTNTEAFF. CDR3 coding DNA: TGCGCCAGCAGCCAGGCAGACAGGACGAACACTGAAGCTTTCTTT. The chain links TRBV4-1 to TRBJ1-1; perhaps TRBD1 as D (6 bases). The V end lost 3 bases, the J end lost 1 base, and 12 bases lay between the germline ends. The germline V gene has CDR1 MGHRA and CDR2 YSYEKL. The CDR3 consists of 15 residues.

This chain joins TRBV5-1 and TRBJ2-1; 10 nucleotides agree with TRBD1. V was pared by 3 bases and J by 10 bases, with 10 bases of the junction left unmatched. The CDR3 is made up of 15 amino acids. Germline V CDR1 and CDR2: SGHRS, YFSETQ. The DNA of the CDR3 is TGCGCCAGCAGCTCCGTGGGGACAGGGGTAAAAGAGCAGTTCTTC. Protein sequence: CASSSVGTGVKEQFF.

The gene calls are TRBV10-3 and TRBJ2-3, with 11 bases matching TRBD2. CDR1 ENHRY and CDR2 SYGVKD come from the germline V gene. The V gene end was trimmed by 2 bases and the J gene end by 2 bases; junction bases not matched to a gene: 3. The CDR3 is 16 residues long. The CDR3 loop reads CAISELAGGSTDTQYF. The CDR3 DNA reads as TGTGCCATCAGTGAGCTAGCGGGAGGTTCCACAGATACGCAGTATTTT.

This clonotype was recorded a few times. The genes are TRBV20-1 and TRBJ2-1; 9 nucleotides line up with TRBD1. The CDR3 spans 13 residues. V shed 2 bases, J shed 8 bases, and the junction held 4 bases outside the gene matches. CDR1 and CDR2 (germline): DFQATT, SNEGSKA (reference sequence). The CDR3 loop reads CSARSDRGDEQFF. The CDR3 DNA sequence: TGCAGTGCTAGATCCGACAGGGGGGATGAGCAGTTCTTC.

The table lists this clonotype with many counts. The chain combines TRBV10-1 with TRBJ2-7, with 7 nucleotides matching TRBD1. V gave up 5 bases and J gave up 3 bases; unmatched junction bases: 4. The germline gives CDR1 WNHNN, CDR2 SYGVQD (reference sequence). This CDR3 contains 13 residues. CDR3 in DNA: TGCGCCAGCAGTCCGGGACAGAACTACGAGCAGTACTTC. This gives the protein CASSPGQNYEQYF.

This clonotype was detected a few times. V usage is TRBV7-8 and J usage is TRBJ2-1; TRBD1 is a possible D gene (9 bases). Deletions cut 5 bases from V and 3 bases from J, with 26 bases between. This CDR3 is 19 amino acids long. Germline V gene sequence: CDR1 SGHVS, CDR2 FQNEAQ. The CDR3 coding sequence is TGTGCCAGCAGCGCAACCAGGACAGGGGCGCTAGCGGGCTACAATGAGCAGTTCTTC. Encoded protein: CASSATRTGALAGYNEQFF.

This clonotype turned up a few times. This chain links TRBV25-1 with TRBJ2-6; TRBD1 matches at 7 bases. Germline V gene data show CDR1 as MGHDK and CDR2 as SYGVNS. J was trimmed by 4 bases and V by 1 base; bases with no gene match: 13. The CDR3 sequence is 19 residues long. CDR3 residues: CASSESEGAPLAGANVLTF. The CDR3 DNA follows: TGTGCCAGCAGTGAATCCGAGGGGGCTCCCTTAGCCGGGGCCAACGTCCTGACTTTC.